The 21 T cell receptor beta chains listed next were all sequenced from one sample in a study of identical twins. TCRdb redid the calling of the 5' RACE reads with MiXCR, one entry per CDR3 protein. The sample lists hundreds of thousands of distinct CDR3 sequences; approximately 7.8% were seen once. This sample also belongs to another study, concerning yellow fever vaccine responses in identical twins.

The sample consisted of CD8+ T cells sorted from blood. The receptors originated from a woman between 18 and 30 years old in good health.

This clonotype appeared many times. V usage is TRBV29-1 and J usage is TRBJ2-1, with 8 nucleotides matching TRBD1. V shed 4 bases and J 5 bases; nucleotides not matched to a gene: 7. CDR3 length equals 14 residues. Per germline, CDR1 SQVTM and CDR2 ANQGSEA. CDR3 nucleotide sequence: TGCAGCGTTGGCCGGACAGGGACGGACAATGAGCAGTTCTTC. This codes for CSVGRTGTDNEQFF.

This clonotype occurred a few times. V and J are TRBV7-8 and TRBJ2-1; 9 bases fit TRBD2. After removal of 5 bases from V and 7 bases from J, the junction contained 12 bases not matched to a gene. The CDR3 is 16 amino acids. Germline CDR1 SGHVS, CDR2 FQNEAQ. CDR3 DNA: TGTGCCAGCAGCGAGGGGGCGGGAGGGCCGAGGAATGAGCAGTTCTTC. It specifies CASSEGAGGPRNEQFF.

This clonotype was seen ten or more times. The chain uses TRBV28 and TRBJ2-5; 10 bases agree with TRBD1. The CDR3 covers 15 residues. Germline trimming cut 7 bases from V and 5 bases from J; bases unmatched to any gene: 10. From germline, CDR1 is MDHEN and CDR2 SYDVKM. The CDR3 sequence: CASNLGQGYRETQYF. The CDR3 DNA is TGTGCCAGCAACCTGGGACAGGGGTACCGGGAGACCCAGTACTTC.

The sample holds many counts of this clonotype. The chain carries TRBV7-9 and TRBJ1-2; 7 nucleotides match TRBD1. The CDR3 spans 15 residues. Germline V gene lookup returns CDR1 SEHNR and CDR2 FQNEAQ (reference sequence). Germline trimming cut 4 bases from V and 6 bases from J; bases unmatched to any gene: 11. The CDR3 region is CASSWTGTARDGYTF. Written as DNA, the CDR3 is TGTGCCAGCAGCTGGACCGGGACAGCAAGGGATGGCTACACCTTC.

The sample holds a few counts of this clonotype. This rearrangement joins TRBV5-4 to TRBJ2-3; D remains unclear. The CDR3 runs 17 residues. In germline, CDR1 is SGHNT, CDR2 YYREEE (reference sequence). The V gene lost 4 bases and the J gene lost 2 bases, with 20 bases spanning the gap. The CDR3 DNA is TGTGCCAGCAGCCAACTACTTGGGGTGACCCCCACAGATACGCAGTATTTT. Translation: CASSQLLGVTPTDTQYF.

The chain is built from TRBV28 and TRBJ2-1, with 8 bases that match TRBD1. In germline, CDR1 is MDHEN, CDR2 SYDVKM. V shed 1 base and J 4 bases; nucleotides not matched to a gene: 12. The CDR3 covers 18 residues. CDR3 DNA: TGTGCCAGCAGTTTATCCCCTGGACAGGGCTTGGAGTACAATGAGCAGTTCTTC. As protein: CASSLSPGQGLEYNEQFF.

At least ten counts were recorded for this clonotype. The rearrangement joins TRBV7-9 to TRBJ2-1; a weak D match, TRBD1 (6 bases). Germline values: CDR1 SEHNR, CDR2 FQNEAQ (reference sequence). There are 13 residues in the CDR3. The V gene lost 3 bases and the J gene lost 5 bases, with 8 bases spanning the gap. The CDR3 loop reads CASSLAGDNEQFF. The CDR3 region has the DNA TGTGCCAGCAGCTTGGCAGGGGACAATGAGCAGTTCTTC.

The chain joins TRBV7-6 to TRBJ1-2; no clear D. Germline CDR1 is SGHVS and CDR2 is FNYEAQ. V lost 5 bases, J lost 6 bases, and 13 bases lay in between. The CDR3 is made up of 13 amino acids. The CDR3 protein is CASSPSGGDGYTF. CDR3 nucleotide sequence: TGTGCCAGCAGCCCTAGCGGTGGCGATGGCTACACCTTC.

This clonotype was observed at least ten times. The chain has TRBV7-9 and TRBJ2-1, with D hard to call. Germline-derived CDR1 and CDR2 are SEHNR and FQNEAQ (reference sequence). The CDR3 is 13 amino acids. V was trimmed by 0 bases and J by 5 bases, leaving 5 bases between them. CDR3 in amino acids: CASSLALHNEQFF. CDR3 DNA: TGTGCCAGCAGCTTAGCACTTCACAATGAGCAGTTCTTC.

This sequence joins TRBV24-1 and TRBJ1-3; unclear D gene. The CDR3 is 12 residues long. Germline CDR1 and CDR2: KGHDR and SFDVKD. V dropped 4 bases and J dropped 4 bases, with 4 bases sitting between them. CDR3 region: CATSDHGNTIYF. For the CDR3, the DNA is TGTGCCACCAGTGACCACGGAAACACCATATATTTT.

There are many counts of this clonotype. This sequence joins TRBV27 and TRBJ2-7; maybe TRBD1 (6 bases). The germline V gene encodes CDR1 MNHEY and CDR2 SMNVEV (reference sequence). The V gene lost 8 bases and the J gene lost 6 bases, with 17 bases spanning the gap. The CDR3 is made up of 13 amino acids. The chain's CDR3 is CASSRDNAREQYF. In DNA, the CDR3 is TGTGCCAGCTCAAGGGACAACGCGCGCGAGCAGTACTTC.

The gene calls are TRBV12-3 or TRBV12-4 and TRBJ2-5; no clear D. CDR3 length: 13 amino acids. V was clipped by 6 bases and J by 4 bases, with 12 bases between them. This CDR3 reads CASRTPWGETQYF. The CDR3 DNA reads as TGTGCCAGCAGAACCCCCTGGGGAGAGACCCAGTACTTC.

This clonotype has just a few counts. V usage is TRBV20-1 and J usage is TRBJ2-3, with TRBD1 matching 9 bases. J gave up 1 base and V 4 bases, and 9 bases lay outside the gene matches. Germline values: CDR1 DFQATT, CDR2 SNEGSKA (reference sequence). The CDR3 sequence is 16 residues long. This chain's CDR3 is CSANSWTGVRTDTQYF. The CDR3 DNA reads TGCAGTGCTAACTCATGGACAGGGGTGCGCACAGATACGCAGTATTTT.

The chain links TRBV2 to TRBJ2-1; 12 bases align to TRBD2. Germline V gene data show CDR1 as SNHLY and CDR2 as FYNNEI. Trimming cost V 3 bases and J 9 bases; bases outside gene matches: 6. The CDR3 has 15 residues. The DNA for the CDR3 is TGTGCCAGCAGTGAGGGTGGACTAGCGGGGCTTGAGCAGTTCTTC. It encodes CASSEGGLAGLEQFF.

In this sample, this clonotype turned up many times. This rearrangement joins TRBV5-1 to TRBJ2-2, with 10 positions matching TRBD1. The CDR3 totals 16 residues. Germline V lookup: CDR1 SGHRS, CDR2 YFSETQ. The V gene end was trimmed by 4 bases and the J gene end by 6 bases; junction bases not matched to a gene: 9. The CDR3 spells CASSHDRGLKAGELFF. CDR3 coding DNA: TGCGCCAGCAGCCACGACAGGGGGCTGAAGGCCGGGGAGCTGTTTTTT.

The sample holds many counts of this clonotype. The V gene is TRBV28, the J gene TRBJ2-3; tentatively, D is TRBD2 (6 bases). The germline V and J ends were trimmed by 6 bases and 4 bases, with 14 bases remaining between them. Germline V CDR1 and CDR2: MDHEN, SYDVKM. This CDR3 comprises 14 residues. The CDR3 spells CASSPTSNPDTQYF. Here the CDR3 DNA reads TGTGCCAGCAGCCCGACTAGTAATCCAGATACGCAGTATTTT. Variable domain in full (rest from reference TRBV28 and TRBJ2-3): DVKVTQSSRYLVKRTGEKVFLECVQDMDHENMFWYRQDPGLGLRLIYFSYDVKMKEKGDIPEGYSVSREKKERFSLILESASTNQTSMYLCASSPTSNPDTQYFGPGTRLTVL.

This CDR3 is CSAIPSTGSSYNEQFF. The CDR3 DNA follows: TGCAGTGCTATTCCTAGCACGGGGAGCTCCTACAATGAGCAGTTCTTC. The chain couples TRBV20-1 to TRBJ2-1, with D tentatively TRBD2 (5 bases). The CDR3 has 16 amino acids. Germline CDR1 DFQATT, CDR2 SNEGSKA (reference sequence). Between the trimmed V and J ends, which lost 4 bases and 0 bases, there was a span of 16 bases.

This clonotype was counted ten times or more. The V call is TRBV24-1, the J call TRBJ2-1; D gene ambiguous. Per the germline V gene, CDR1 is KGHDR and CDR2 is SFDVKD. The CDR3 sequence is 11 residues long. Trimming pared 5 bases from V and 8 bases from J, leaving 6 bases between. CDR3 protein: CATSVGDEQFF. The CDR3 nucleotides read TGTGCCACCAGTGTCGGCGATGAGCAGTTCTTC.

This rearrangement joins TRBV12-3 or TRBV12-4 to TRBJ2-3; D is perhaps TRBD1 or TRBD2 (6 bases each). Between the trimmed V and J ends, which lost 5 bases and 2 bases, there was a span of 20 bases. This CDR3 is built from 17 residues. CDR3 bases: TGTGCCAGCAGTGGCCGGGGGCACTCCCTCTACACAGATACGCAGTATTTT. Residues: CASSGRGHSLYTDTQYF.

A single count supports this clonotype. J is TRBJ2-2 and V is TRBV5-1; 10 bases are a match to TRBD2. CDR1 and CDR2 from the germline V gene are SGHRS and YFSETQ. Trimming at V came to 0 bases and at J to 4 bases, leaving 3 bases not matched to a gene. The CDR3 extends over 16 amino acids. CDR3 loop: CASSLETSGFTGELFF. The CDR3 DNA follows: TGCGCCAGCAGCTTGGAGACTAGCGGGTTCACCGGGGAGCTGTTTTTT.

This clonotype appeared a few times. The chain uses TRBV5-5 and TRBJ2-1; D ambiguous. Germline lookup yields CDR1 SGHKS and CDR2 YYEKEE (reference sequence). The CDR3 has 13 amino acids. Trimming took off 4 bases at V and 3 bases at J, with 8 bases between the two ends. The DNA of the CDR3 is TGTGCCAGCAGCAACCCCCTCTACAATGAGCAGTTCTTC. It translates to CASSNPLYNEQFF.